Below, 22 T cell receptor beta chains from the same sample are listed, as sequenced in a study of siplizumab effects on memory and regulatory T cells. No cognate antigen is known for these TCRs. The cells of the mixed lymphocyte reaction underwent an approximately six-day coculture at 37°C. Sequenced by immunoSEQ multiplex PCR; TCRdb stores in-frame clones only, minus some. The repertoire holds over 10,000 clones, with more than 45% as singletons. Input material: CFSE-low (dividing) CD8+ T cells sorted from an allogeneic mixed lymphocyte reaction. The receptors were gathered from a human donor in good health; the cells came from an allogeneic mixed lymphocyte reaction. Some clones in this sample may be carry-over from other donors' samples.

J is TRBJ2-2 and V is TRBV29-1; 7 nucleotides agree with TRBD1. V lost 7 bases to trimming and J lost 6 bases; unmatched junction nucleotides: 14. CDR3 length equals 15 residues. CDR1 and CDR2 from the germline V gene are SQVTM and ANQGSEA. The CDR3, as DNA: TGCAGCGCGTACCGTTCTCAGGGGGTCCCCGGGGAGCTGTTTTTT. Translated: CSAYRSQGVPGELFF.

The chain carries TRBV4-1 and TRBJ1-6; TRBD1 might be the D (6 bases). V shed 0 bases and J shed 3 bases, with 15 bases lying between them. The CDR3 extends over 18 amino acids. The germline CDR1 and CDR2 sequences are MGHRA and YSYEKL. The CDR3 coding sequence is TGCGCCAGCAGCCAAGAAGCCTTGGCACAGGGCTATAATTCACCCCTCCACTTT. Translating gives CASSQEALAQGYNSPLHF.

This rearrangement joins TRBV4-1 to TRBJ2-3; a possible D gene is TRBD1 (6 bases). V dropped 2 bases and J dropped 11 bases, with 20 bases sitting between them. This CDR3 contains 15 residues. The germline CDR1 and CDR2 sequences are MGHRA and YSYEKL. The CDR3 region is CASSQLLDSQRKQYF. The DNA of the CDR3 is TGCGCCAGCAGCCAACTCCTGGACAGCCAGAGGAAGCAGTATTTT.

This sequence joins TRBV9 and TRBJ2-2; a possible D gene is TRBD1 (6 bases). The CDR3 consists of 19 residues. V was clipped by 0 bases and J by 2 bases, with 20 bases between them. Germline lookup yields CDR1 SGDLS and CDR2 YYNGEE. The CDR3 is CASSVGWGPEEPNTGELFF. CDR3 in DNA: TGTGCCAGCAGCGTAGGCTGGGGGCCGGAGGAACCAAACACCGGGGAGCTGTTTTTT.

V usage is TRBV19 and J usage is TRBJ2-7, with 7 nucleotides matching TRBD2. CDR1 LNHDA and CDR2 SQIVND come from the germline V gene (reference sequence). The CDR3 runs 15 residues. The V gene end was trimmed by 3 bases and the J gene end by 0 bases; junction bases not matched to a gene: 5. In nucleotides, the CDR3 is TGTGCCAGTAGTATCGGGGGGACGCACTCCTACGAGCAGTACTTC. It specifies CASSIGGTHSYEQYF.

The chain recombines TRBV18 with TRBJ2-1; tentative D call: TRBD2 (5 bases). Germline V CDR1 and CDR2: KGHSH, LQKENI. The V and J ends lost 9 bases and 2 bases respectively, with 20 bases between them. The CDR3 is 16 residues long. The CDR3 region has the DNA TGTGCCAGTATCGCGGGCGGCTCTATCGCCTACAATGAGCAGTTCTTC. Translating it yields CASIAGGSIAYNEQFF.

The sample holds one count of this clone. The chain links TRBV5-1 to TRBJ2-1; 7 bases are a match to TRBD1. Trimming took 2 bases from V and 1 from J; bases not matched to a gene: 3. Germline V gives CDR1 SGHRS, CDR2 YFSETQ. The CDR3 has 15 residues. The CDR3 loop is CASSLGQESYNEQFF. Here the CDR3 DNA reads TGCGCCAGCAGCTTAGGACAGGAGTCCTACAATGAGCAGTTCTTC.

The J gene is TRBJ1-2, the V gene TRBV5-4, with a tentative D call TRBD1 (5 bases). Between the trimmed V and J ends, which lost 0 bases and 6 bases, there was a span of 15 bases. Germline V gene data show CDR1 as SGHNT and CDR2 as YYREEE (reference sequence). The CDR3 is 15 amino acids. CDR3 in amino acids: CASSLVGLQEDGYTF. The CDR3 DNA sequence: TGTGCCAGCAGCTTGGTCGGGTTACAGGAAGATGGCTACACCTTC.

The chain joins TRBV4-1 to TRBJ2-7, with D maybe TRBD2 (6 bases). Germline CDR1 reads MGHRA; CDR2 reads YSYEKL. The CDR3 totals 14 residues. V was clipped by 5 bases and J by 3 bases, with 14 bases between them. CDR3 amino acids: CASSTPGAYYEQYF. The CDR3 coding sequence is TGCGCCAGCAGCACCCCGGGAGCCTACTACGAGCAGTACTTC.

This clone appeared a few times. This chain joins TRBV19 and TRBJ2-1; D not resolved. Germline values: CDR1 LNHDA, CDR2 SQIVND (reference sequence). V was pared by 3 bases and J by 10 bases, with 7 bases between. The CDR3 length is 11 residues. The CDR3 bases are TGTGCCAGTAGTATCGGCGGAGAGCAGTTCTTC. This gives the protein CASSIGGEQFF.

This chain links TRBV6-6 with TRBJ2-7, with TRBD2 matching over 8 bases. CDR1 and CDR2 (germline): MNHNY, SVGAGI (reference sequence). The V segment lost 1 base and the J segment 3 bases; nucleotides outside the gene matches: 5. The CDR3 covers 15 residues. The chain's CDR3 is CASSYFGGDFYEQYF. CDR3 in DNA: TGTGCCAGCAGTTACTTCGGGGGGGACTTCTACGAGCAGTACTTC.

This clone is labeled medium-sized. This sequence joins TRBV4-1 and TRBJ2-1; D is ambiguous. Germline CDR1 MGHRA, CDR2 YSYEKL. This CDR3 region has 14 residues. The V end lost 4 bases, the J end lost 9 bases, and 16 bases lay between the germline ends. This CDR3 is CASSLKVGHVEQFF. Written as DNA, the CDR3 is TGCGCCAGCAGCCTCAAGGTAGGGCACGTTGAGCAGTTCTTC.

This clone was recorded only once. The CDR3 DNA is TGTGCCAGCCACCCGACAGGGAGGAACTATGGCTACACCTTC. It is translated as CASHPTGRNYGYTF. The rearrangement uses TRBV25-1 and TRBJ1-2, with 7 bases matching TRBD1. Germline lookup yields CDR1 MGHDK and CDR2 SYGVNS. V lost 8 bases to trimming and J lost 2 bases; unmatched junction nucleotides: 8. There are 14 residues in the CDR3.

The V gene is TRBV14, the J gene TRBJ1-2; D is ambiguous. This CDR3 comprises 14 residues. Germline CDR1 SGHDN, CDR2 FVKESK. V was clipped by 4 bases and J by 2 bases, with 11 bases between them. The CDR3 coding sequence is TGTGCCAGCAGCCCGTGGCCGGAGAACTATGGCTACACCTTC. This sequence encodes CASSPWPENYGYTF. Supplemented by reference TRBV14 and TRBJ1-2, the full variable domain reads EAGVTQFPSHSVIEKGQTVTLRCDPISGHDNLYWYRRVMGKEIKFLLHFVKESKQDESGMPNNRFLAERTGGTYSTLKVQPAELEDSGVYFCASSPWPENYGYTFGSGTRLTVV.

V is TRBV4-1 and J is TRBJ1-1; D might be TRBD1 (5 bases). Trimming pared 3 bases from V and 5 bases from J, leaving 13 bases between. The CDR3 spans 14 residues. Germline assignment: CDR1 MGHRA and CDR2 YSYEKL. The CDR3 spells CASSQLQGYTEAFF. In DNA form, the CDR3 reads TGCGCCAGCAGCCAGCTTCAGGGTTATACTGAAGCTTTCTTT.

Comments on this clone: At the DNA level, this CDR3 is encoded by other sequences in the same sample as well. The gene calls are TRBV6-1 and TRBJ2-7; possibly TRBD2 for D (5 bases). The V gene lost 6 bases and the J gene lost 5 bases, with 11 bases spanning the gap. Germline V gene lookup returns CDR1 MNHNS and CDR2 SASEGT. The CDR3 extends over 12 amino acids. CDR3: CASRSTRNEQYF. Written as DNA, the CDR3 is TGTGCCAGCAGAAGTACTAGAAACGAGCAGTACTTC.

The chain uses TRBV5-1 and TRBJ2-7; 10 nucleotides line up with TRBD1. CDR1 and CDR2 from the germline V gene are SGHRS and YFSETQ. This CDR3 spans 13 amino acids. After removal of 4 bases from V and 6 bases from J, the junction contained 4 bases not matched to a gene. The CDR3: CASSGTGVAEQYF. Written as DNA, the CDR3 is TGCGCCAGCAGCGGGACAGGGGTCGCCGAGCAGTACTTC.

The chain recombines TRBV7-9 with TRBJ2-1; 10 bases are a match to TRBD2. Germline loops: CDR1 SEHNR, CDR2 FQNEAQ (reference sequence). Trimming took 5 bases from V and 4 from J; bases not matched to a gene: 5. CDR3 length: 15 residues. This chain's CDR3 is CASSHQLAGYNEQFF. CDR3 bases: TGTGCCAGCAGCCACCAACTAGCGGGGTACAATGAGCAGTTCTTC.

This chain uses TRBV7-9 with TRBJ2-7; maybe TRBD2 (5 bases). CDR1 and CDR2 (germline): SEHNR, FQNEAQ (reference sequence). The CDR3 runs 16 residues. V dropped 5 bases and J dropped 3 bases, with 20 bases sitting between them. CDR3 protein: CASSPADGRSRYEQYF. CDR3 DNA: TGTGCCAGCAGCCCAGCGGATGGCAGGTCTCGCTACGAGCAGTACTTC.

The chain uses TRBV6-6 and TRBJ2-2; D is uncertain. Germline V lookup: CDR1 MNHNY, CDR2 SVGAGI (reference sequence). The CDR3 is 14 amino acids. Trimming shortened V by 3 bases and J by 3 bases, and 8 bases separated the two germline ends. The CDR3 sequence is CASSYYQDTGELFF. CDR3 coding DNA: TGTGCCAGCAGTTATTACCAAGACACCGGGGAGCTGTTTTTT.

V and J are TRBV7-6 and TRBJ2-7; TRBD1 might be the D (6 bases). The CDR3 is made up of 13 amino acids. Trimming stripped 4 bases from V and 3 bases from J, with 10 bases between. CDR1 SGHVS and CDR2 FNYEAQ come from the germline V gene. Written as DNA, the CDR3 is TGTGCCAGCAGCTCCAGGGGAAGCTACGAGCAGTACTTC. This gives the protein CASSSRGSYEQYF.

The J gene is TRBJ1-2, the V gene TRBV28; a weak D match, TRBD1 (5 bases). The germline V gene has CDR1 MDHEN and CDR2 SYDVKM. The CDR3 contains 15 residues. The V gene lost 2 bases and the J gene lost 4 bases, with 14 bases spanning the gap. The CDR3 coding sequence is TGTGCCAGCAGTTTAGCTGTGGGGGGGATCTATGGCTACACCTTC. Its translation: CASSLAVGGIYGYTF.